This T cell receptor beta chain was sequenced during a study of human T cells and chemical hapten exposure. This clonotype was recorded at least ten times. The library labeled individual cDNA molecules by adding unique molecular identifiers to them. TCRdb reprocessed the RACE reads with MiXCR, giving one entry per CDR3 protein. The profile shows nearly 350,000 distinct CDR3 sequences, approximately 6.9% of them singletons. Time point denoted: patch test 1, 2 weeks after DPC sensitization. The treatment was: therapeutic diphenylcyclopropenone sensitization with weekly scalp DPC. The study enrolled 18 to 70-year-old alopecia patients suitable for DPC. This TCR derives from a woman younger than 35 with alopecia areata. Some clones in this sample may be carry-over from other donors' samples. The sequencing used whole blood, collected in connection with sensitization to the hapten diphenylcyclopropenone (DPC).

CDR3: CASRLAGLAYEQYF. CDR3 in DNA: TGTGCAAGTCGCTTAGCTGGGTTAGCCTACGAGCAGTACTTC. J is TRBJ2-7 and V is TRBV12-2. TRBV12-2 has pseudogene status. The CDR3 sequence is 14 residues long.